This T cell receptor beta chain was captured by sequencing in a study of Tregs in tolerant kidney transplant recipients. Findings and caveats of the study: Few patients were studied, so findings need validation in larger groups. This study did not directly address biological reproducibility. Expanding Tregs on activated donor B cells appeared to best identify donor-specific TCRbeta clones.

As concerns this clone: The antigen remains unidentified.

Thawed PBMCs were FACS-sorted into unstimulated CD4+CD25+CD127- regulatory T cells, CD4+CD25- non-regulatory cells, CD4 and CD8 cells. The CDR3 length is 17 residues. Germline CDR1 SGHAT, CDR2 FQNNGV. Between the trimmed V and J ends, which lost 0 bases and 2 bases, there was a span of 14 bases. Data came from immunoSEQ multiplex PCR; TCRdb stores just in-frame clones and leaves some out. The sample has over 50,000 clones; around four fifths are singletons. Sequenced sample: CD4+ T cells from blood. The chain is built from TRBV11-2 and TRBJ2-4; tentatively, D is TRBD1 or TRBD2 (5 bases each). The receptor's source is a human donor in good health. The CDR3 coding sequence is TGTGCCAGCAGCTTAGATCCAGGGTCCGGGACCAAAAACATTCAGTACTTC. Protein sequence: CASSLDPGSGTKNIQYF.